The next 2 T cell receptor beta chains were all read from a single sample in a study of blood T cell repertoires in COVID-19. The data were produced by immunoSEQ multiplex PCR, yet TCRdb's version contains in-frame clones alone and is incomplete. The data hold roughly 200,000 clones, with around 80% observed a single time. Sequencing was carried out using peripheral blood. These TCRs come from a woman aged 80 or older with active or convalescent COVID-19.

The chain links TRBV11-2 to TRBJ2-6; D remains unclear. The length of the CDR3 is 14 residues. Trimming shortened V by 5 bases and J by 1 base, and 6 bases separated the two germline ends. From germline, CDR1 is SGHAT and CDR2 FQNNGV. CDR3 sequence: CASSLSSGANVLTF. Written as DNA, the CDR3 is TGTGCCAGCAGCCTTTCGTCTGGGGCCAACGTCCTGACTTTC.

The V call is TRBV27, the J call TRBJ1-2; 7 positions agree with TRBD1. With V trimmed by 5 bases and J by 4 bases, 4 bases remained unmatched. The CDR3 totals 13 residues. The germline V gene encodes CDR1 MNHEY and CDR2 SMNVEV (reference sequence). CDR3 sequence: CASSPPGGYGYTF. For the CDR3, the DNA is TGTGCCAGCAGTCCCCCAGGGGGCTATGGCTACACCTTC.